This T cell receptor (beta chain) stems from a study of blood T cells in healthy people across ages. Study details: Per two T cells, about one barcoded beta molecule was captured through template switching.

Primed by a sample-barcoded 5' primer and a J-beta primer mix, a second PCR proceeded for 7 to 11 cycles. MiXCR, run by TCRdb on the 5' RACE reads, gives a single entry per CDR3 protein. The data show 850,000 to 950,000 distinct CDR3 sequences, with around 26% seen just once and roughly 17% held by the top ten. Trimming shortened V by 6 bases and J by 4 bases, and 15 bases separated the two germline ends. Germline values: CDR1 MNHEY, CDR2 SVGEGT. The CDR3 is made up of 14 amino acids. The genes are TRBV6-2 or TRBV6-3 and TRBJ1-2; D possibly corresponds to TRBD1 (6 bases). The specimen was blood. This clonotype was sampled from a woman older than 75 in good health. CDR3 sequence reads: CASSPDRSGYGYTF. The CDR3 DNA follows: TGTGCCAGCAGCCCAGACAGGTCCGGCTATGGCTACACCTTC.